This entry features one T cell receptor (beta chain) sequence. What it binds is unknown. PCR used 60 Vbeta primers and 13 Jbeta primers. The repertoire was sequenced with immunoSEQ multiplex PCR; TCRdb's copy has only in-frame clones and lacks some. The sample records 200,000 to 250,000 clones, 65% to 85% being singletons. This sample was taken from a study of cytomegalovirus exposure and HLA in healthy donors. Notes on the study in general: Later analysis revealed greater clonal expansion in HLA-associated TCR beta chains than in equally common others.

Trimming took 0 bases from V and 5 from J, leaving 8 bases between them. The CDR3 runs to 13 residues. Germline values: CDR1 SGDLS, CDR2 YYNGEE. V usage is TRBV9 and J usage is TRBJ1-2; D uncertain. Material: PBMCs. The receptor comes from a boy younger than 10 in good health and CMV-seronegative. The CDR3 DNA reads TGTGCCAGCAGCGTAGGAGACACTTATGGCTACACCTTC. It codes for CASSVGDTYGYTF.